Following are 4 T cell receptor beta chains from one sample sequenced in a study of post-analysis software for immune sequencing data. Overall study findings and caveats: Controls had lower frequencies than patients of 4 or 5 TRBV segments, which included TRBV5-6, TRBV5-1 and TRBV20-1.

Included in the TCR beta cDNA libraries were unique molecular identifiers. TCRdb fed the PCR reads into MiXCR, producing one record per CDR3 protein. The data contain 650,000 to 850,000 distinct CDR3 sequences, approximately 53% of them singletons. Antigens of these TCRs are unknown. The sequenced material came from blood. These receptors were taken from a girl aged 5-17 years with multiple sclerosis.

This clonotype has more than one count but fewer than ten. The chain is built from TRBV5-1 and TRBJ1-2; no firm D call. V was cut by 0 bases and J by 2 bases, with 14 bases left in between. Germline V lookup: CDR1 SGHRS, CDR2 YFSETQ. The CDR3 spans 16 residues. For the CDR3, the DNA is TGCGCCAGCAGCTTGGACGCACGGACCTTAAACTATGGCTACACCTTC. This codes for CASSLDARTLNYGYTF.

This clonotype came up a few times. V usage is TRBV6-5 and J usage is TRBJ1-2, with D possibly being TRBD1 (6 bases). This CDR3 region has 15 residues. V was shortened by 6 bases and J by 4 bases, with 18 bases between the two germline ends. Germline CDR1 reads MNHEY; CDR2 reads SVGAGI. The CDR3, as DNA: TGTGCCAGCAGCACAGTACAGGGTTTTGGCTATGGCTACACCTTC. It is translated as CASSTVQGFGYGYTF.

This sequence joins TRBV4-1 and TRBJ2-1; 12 bases line up with TRBD2. The CDR3 is made up of 16 amino acids. CDR1 is MGHRA, CDR2 YSYEKL, per germline. The junction had 7 bases not matched to a gene; V was cut back by 3 bases and J by 7 bases. This CDR3 is CASSHFGLAGLNEQFF. CDR3 bases: TGCGCCAGCAGCCACTTTGGACTAGCGGGACTTAATGAGCAGTTCTTC.

The chain carries TRBV27 and TRBJ2-1; D unresolved. CDR3 length: 12 amino acids. With 6 bases removed from V and 6 bases from J, the gap between germline ends came to 9 bases. CDR1 is MNHEY, CDR2 SMNVEV, per germline (reference sequence). The CDR3: CASRTEINEQFF. In DNA, the CDR3 is TGTGCCAGCAGGACTGAAATCAATGAGCAGTTCTTC.